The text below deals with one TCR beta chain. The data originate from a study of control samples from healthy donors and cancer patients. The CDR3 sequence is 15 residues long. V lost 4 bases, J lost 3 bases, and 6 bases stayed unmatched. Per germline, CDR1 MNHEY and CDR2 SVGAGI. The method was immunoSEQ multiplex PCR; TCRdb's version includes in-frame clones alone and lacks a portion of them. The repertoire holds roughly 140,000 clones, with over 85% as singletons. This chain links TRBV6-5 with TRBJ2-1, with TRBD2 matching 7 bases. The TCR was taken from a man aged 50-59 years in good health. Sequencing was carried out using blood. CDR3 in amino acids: CASSLRLALYNEQFF. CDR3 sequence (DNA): TGTGCCAGCAGTTTACGACTAGCCCTCTACAATGAGCAGTTCTTC.